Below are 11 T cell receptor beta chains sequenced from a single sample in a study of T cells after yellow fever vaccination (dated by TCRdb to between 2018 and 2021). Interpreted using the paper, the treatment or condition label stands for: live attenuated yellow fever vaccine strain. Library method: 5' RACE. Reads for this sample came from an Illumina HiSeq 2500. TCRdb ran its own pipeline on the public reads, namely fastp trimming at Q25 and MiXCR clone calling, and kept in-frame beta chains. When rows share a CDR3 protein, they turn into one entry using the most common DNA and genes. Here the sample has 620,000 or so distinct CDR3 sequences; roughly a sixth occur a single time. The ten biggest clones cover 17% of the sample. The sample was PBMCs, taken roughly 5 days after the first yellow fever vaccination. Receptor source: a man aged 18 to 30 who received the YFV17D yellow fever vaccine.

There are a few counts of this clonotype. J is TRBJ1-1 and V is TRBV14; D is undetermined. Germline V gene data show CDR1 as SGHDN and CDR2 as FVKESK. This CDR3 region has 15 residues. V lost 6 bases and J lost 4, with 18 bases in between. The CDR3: CASSSDGYWGTEAFF. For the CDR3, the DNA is TGTGCCAGCAGTAGTGATGGCTATTGGGGCACTGAAGCTTTCTTT.

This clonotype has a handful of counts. CDR3 nucleotide sequence: TGTGCCAGCAGCTTAGACAGGGGGTATCAGCCCCAGCATTTT. Protein: CASSLDRGYQPQHF. The chain recombines TRBV4-2 with TRBJ1-5, with TRBD1 matching over 9 bases. The CDR3 totals 14 residues. The germline gives CDR1 LGHNA, CDR2 YNFKEQ. Trimming took 5 bases from V and 5 from J; bases not matched to a gene: 4.

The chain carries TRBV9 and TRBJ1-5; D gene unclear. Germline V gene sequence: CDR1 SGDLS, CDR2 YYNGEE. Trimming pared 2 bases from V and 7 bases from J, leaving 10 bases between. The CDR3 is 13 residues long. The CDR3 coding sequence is TGTGCCAGCAGCGTGGACGGTCGACAGCCCCAGCATTTT. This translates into CASSVDGRQPQHF. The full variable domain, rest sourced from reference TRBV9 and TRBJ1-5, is DSGVTQTPKHLITATGQRVTLRCSPRSGDLSVYWYQQSLDQGLQFLIQYYNGEERAKGNILERFSAQQFPDLHSELNLSSLELGDSALYFCASSVDGRQPQHFGDGTRLSIL.

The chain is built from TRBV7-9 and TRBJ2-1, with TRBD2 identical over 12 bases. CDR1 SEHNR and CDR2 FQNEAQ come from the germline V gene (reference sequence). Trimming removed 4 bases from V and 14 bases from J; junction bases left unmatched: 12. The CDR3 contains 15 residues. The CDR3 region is CASSSPGTSGGLEFF. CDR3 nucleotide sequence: TGTGCCAGCAGCTCTCCCGGCACTAGCGGGGGGTTGGAGTTCTTC.

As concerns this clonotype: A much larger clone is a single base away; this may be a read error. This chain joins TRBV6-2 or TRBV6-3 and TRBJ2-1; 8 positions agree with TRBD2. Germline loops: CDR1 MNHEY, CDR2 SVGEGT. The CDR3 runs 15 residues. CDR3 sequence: CSSSTIQSGGNEQFF. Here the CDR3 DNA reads TGTTCCAGCAGTACCATCCAAAGCGGGGGTAATGAGCAGTTCTTC.

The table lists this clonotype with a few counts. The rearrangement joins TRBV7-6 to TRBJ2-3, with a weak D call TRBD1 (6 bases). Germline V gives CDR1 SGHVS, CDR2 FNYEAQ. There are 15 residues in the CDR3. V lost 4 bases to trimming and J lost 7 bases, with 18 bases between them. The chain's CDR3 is CASSSPSWGHYTQYF. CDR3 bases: TGTGCCAGCAGCTCCCCAAGTTGGGGACATTATACGCAGTATTTT.

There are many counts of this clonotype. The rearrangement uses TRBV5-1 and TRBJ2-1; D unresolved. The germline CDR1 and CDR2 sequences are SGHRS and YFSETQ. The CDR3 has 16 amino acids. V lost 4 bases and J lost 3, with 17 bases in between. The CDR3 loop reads CASSLGGSAGYNEQFF. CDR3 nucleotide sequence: TGCGCCAGCAGCCTTGGCGGTTCGGCAGGCTACAATGAGCAGTTCTTC.

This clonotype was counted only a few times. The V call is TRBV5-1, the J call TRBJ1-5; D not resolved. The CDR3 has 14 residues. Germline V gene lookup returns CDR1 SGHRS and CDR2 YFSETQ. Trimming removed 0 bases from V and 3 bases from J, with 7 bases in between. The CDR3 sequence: CASSLGTLNQPQHF. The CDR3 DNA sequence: TGCGCCAGCAGCTTGGGAACCCTCAATCAGCCCCAGCATTTT.

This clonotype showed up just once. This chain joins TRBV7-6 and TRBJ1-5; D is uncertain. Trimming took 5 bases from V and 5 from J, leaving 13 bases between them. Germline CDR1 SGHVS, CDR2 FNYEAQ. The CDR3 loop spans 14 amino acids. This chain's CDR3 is CASSPGRSDQPQHF. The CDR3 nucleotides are TGTGCCAGCAGCCCGGGTCGGTCGGATCAGCCCCAGCATTTT.

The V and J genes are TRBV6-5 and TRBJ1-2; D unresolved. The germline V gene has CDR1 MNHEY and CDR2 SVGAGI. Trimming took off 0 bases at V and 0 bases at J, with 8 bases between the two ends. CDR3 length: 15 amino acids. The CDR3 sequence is CASSYSPSANYGYTF. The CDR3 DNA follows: TGTGCCAGCAGTTACTCTCCGTCCGCTAACTATGGCTACACCTTC.

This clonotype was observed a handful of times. The CDR3 spells CASRKDHSSYEQYF. The CDR3, as DNA: TGTGCCAGTAGAAAGGACCACAGCTCCTACGAGCAGTACTTC. The chain joins TRBV19 to TRBJ2-7; D gene unclear. Per the germline V gene, CDR1 is LNHDA and CDR2 is SQIVND (reference sequence). V was shortened by 6 bases and J by 0 bases, with 12 bases between the two germline ends. The CDR3 runs 14 residues.